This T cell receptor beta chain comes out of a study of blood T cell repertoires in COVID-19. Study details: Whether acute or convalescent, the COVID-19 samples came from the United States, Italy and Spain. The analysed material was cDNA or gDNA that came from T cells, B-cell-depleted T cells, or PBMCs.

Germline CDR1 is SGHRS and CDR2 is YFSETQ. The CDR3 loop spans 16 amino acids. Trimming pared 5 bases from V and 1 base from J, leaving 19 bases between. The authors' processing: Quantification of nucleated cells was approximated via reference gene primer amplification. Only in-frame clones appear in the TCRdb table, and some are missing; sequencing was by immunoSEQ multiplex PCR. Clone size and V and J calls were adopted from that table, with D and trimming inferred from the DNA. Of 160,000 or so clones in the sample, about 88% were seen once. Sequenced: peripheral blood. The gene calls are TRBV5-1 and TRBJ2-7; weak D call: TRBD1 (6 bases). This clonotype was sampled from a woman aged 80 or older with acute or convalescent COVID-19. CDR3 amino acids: CASRSSRDMSSYEQYF. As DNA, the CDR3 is TGCGCCAGCAGAAGCTCCAGGGACATGAGTTCCTACGAGCAGTACTTC.